This note documents a single TCR beta chain sequence. The sample belongs to a study of blood T cell repertoires in COVID-19. Study at large: COVID-19 samples from acute and convalescent phases originated in the United States, Italy and Spain. T cells, B-cell-depleted T cells, or PBMCs supplied cDNA or gDNA.

As handled by the study authors: Reference gene primer amplification in the assay estimated nucleated cell counts. Here immunoSEQ multiplex PCR was the method, and the copy in TCRdb shows in-frame clones only, minus some. D and trimming come from the DNA, and the V and J calls and clone size come from that table. The profile covers about 23,000 clones, with roughly 92% appearing a single time and roughly 7.4% taken by the ten largest. The CDR3 length is 15 residues. V shed 2 bases and J shed 3 bases, with 14 bases lying between them. Germline CDR1 reads SGDLS; CDR2 reads YYNGEE. The material sequenced was peripheral blood. This TCR derives from a human donor in a cohort sampled during active COVID-19. The chain uses TRBV9 and TRBJ1-2; the D gene is possibly TRBD1 (6 bases). CDR3 residues: CASSVEQGGYYGYTF. The CDR3 bases are TGTGCCAGCAGCGTCGAACAGGGCGGCTACTATGGCTACACCTTC.